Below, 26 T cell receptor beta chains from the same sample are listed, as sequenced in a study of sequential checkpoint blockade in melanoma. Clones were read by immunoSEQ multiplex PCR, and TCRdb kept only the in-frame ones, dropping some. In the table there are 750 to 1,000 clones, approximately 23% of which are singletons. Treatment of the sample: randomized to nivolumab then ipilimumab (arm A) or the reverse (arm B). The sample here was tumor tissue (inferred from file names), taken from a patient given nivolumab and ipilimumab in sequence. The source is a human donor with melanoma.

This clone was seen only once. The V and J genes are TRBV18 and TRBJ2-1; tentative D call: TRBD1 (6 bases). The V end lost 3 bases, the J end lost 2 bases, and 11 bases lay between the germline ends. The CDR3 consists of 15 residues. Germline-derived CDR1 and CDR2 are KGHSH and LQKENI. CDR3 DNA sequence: TGTGCCAGCTCACCGGGACACGCGGCCTACAATGAGCAGTTCTTC. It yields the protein CASSPGHAAYNEQFF. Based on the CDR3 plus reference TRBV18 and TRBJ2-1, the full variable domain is NAGVMQNPRHLVRRRGQEARLRCSPMKGHSHVYWYRQLPEEGLKFMVYLQKENIIDESGMPKERFSAEFPKEGPSILRIQQVVRGDSAAYFCASSPGHAAYNEQFFGPGTRLTVL.

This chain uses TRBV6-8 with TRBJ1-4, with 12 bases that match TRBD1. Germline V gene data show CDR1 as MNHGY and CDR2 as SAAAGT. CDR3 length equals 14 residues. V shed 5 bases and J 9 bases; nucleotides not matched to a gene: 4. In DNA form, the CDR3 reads TGTGCCAGCAGTCACGGGACAGGGGGCAAAAAACTGTTTTTT. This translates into CASSHGTGGKKLFF.

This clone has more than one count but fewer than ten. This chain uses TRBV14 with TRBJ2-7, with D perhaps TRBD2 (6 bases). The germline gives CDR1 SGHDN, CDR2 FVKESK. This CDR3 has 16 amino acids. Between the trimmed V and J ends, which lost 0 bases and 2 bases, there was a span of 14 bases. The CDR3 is CASSQDVAAGTYEQYF. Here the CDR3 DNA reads TGTGCCAGCAGCCAAGATGTCGCAGCGGGTACCTACGAGCAGTACTTC.

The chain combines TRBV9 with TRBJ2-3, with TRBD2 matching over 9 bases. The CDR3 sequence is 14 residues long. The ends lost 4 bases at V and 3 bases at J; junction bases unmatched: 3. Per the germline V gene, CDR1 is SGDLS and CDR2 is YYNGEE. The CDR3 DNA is TGTGCCAGCAGCAACAGCGGGGGGACAGATACGCAGTATTTT. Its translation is CASSNSGGTDTQYF. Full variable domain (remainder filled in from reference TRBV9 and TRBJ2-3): DSGVTQTPKHLITATGQRVTLRCSPRSGDLSVYWYQQSLDQGLQFLIQYYNGEERAKGNILERFSAQQFPDLHSELNLSSLELGDSALYFCASSNSGGTDTQYFGPGTRLTVL.

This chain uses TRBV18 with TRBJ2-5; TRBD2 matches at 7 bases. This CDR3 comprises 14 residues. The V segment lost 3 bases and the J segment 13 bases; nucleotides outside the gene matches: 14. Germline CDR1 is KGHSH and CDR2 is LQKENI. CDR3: CASSPSLAVTNLYF. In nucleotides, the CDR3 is TGTGCCAGCTCACCTAGCCTAGCGGTGACCAATCTGTACTTC.

CDR3 nucleotide sequence: TGTGCCAGCAGTGATATGTCGAGCGTTTCTTGGGGCTACACCTTC. Amino acid sequence: CASSDMSSVSWGYTF. The V and J genes are TRBV6-8 and TRBJ1-2, with D hard to call. Germline V gene lookup returns CDR1 MNHGY and CDR2 SAAAGT. The V end lost 5 bases, the J end lost 8 bases, and 21 bases lay between the germline ends. The CDR3 runs 15 residues.

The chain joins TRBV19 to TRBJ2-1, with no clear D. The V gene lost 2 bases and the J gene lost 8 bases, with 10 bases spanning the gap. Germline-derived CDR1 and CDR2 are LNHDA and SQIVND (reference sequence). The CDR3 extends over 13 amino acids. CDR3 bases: TGTGCCAGTAGTATAAGGGCCGGGTATGAGCAGTTCTTC. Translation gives CASSIRAGYEQFF.

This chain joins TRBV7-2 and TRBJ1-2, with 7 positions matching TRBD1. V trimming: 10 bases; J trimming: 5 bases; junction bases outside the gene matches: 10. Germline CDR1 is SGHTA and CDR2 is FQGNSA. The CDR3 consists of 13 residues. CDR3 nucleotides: TGTGCCACTTCGCCGGGACAGCTATATGGCTACACCTTC. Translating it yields CATSPGQLYGYTF.

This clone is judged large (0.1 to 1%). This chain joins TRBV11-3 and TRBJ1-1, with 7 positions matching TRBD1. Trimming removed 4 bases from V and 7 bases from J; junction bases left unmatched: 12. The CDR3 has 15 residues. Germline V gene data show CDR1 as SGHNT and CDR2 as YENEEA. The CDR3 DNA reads TGTGCCAGCAGCTCGAGACAGGGCCCGTCGAATGAAGCTTTCTTT. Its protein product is CASSSRQGPSNEAFF.

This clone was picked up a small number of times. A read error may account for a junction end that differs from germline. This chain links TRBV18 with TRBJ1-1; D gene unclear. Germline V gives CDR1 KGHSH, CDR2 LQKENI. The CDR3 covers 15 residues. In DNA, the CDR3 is TGTGCCAGCTCACCTAGGGCCTTATTGAACAATGAAGCTTTCTTT. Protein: CASSPRALLNNEAFF.

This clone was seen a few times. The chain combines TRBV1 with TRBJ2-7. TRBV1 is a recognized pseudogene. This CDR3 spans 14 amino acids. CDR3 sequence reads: CASSPGSNSYEQYF. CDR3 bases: TGCGCCAGCAGCCCAGGGAGTAACTCCTACGAGCAGTACTTC.

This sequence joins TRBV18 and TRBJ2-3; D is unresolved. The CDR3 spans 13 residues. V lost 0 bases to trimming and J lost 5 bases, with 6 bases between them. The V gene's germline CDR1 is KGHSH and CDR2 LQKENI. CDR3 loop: CASSPPWEDTQYF. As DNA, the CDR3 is TGTGCCAGCTCACCACCTTGGGAAGATACGCAGTATTTT.

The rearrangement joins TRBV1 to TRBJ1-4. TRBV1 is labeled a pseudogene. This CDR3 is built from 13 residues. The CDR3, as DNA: TGCACCAGCAGCCAGAACCGAAATGAAAAACTGTTTTTT. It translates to CTSSQNRNEKLFF.

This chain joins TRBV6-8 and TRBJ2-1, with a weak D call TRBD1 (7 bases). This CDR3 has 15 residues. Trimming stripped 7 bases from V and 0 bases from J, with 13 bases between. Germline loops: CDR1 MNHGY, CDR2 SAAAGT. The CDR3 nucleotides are TGTGCCAGCACGCGGGACAGCCGCTCCTACAATGAGCAGTTCTTC. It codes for CASTRDSRSYNEQFF.

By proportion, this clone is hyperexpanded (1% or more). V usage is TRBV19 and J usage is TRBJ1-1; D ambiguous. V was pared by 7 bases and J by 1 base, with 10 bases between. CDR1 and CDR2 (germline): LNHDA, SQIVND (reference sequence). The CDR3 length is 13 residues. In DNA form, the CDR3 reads TGTGCCAGTATGAGTCTTACGAACACTGAAGCTTTCTTT. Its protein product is CASMSLTNTEAFF.

CDR3 sequence: CASMYRITDEQFF. CDR3 bases: TGTGCCAGCATGTACAGGATAACTGATGAGCAGTTCTTC. The chain recombines TRBV6-8 with TRBJ2-1; tentatively, D is TRBD1 (5 bases). The CDR3 loop spans 13 amino acids. The V gene's germline CDR1 is MNHGY and CDR2 SAAAGT. Trimming took 7 bases from V and 8 from J, leaving 15 bases between them.

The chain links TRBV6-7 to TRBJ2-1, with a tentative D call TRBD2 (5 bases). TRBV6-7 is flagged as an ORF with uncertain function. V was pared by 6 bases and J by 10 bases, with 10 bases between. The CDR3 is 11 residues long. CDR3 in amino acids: CASSAGNEQFF. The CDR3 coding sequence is TGTGCCAGCAGCGCCGGGAACGAGCAGTTCTTC.

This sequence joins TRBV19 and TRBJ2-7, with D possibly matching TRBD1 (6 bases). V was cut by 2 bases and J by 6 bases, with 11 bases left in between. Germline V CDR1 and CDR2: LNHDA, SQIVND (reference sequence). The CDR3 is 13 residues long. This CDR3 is CASSITTGREQYF. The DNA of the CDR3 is TGTGCCAGTAGTATAACTACAGGGCGCGAGCAGTACTTC.

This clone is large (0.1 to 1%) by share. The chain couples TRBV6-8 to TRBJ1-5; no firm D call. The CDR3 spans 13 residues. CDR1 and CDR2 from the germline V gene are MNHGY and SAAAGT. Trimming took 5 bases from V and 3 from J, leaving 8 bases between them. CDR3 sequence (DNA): TGTGCCAGCAGTCGGAATCACAATCAGCCCCAGCATTTT. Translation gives CASSRNHNQPQHF.

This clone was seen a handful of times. DNA for the CDR3: TGTGCCAGCAGCGTAGGATTAGGACAATTCGACACCATATATTTT. As protein: CASSVGLGQFDTIYF. The chain couples TRBV9 to TRBJ1-3; TRBD1 might be the D (5 bases). The ends were cut back, 0 bases at V and 8 bases at J, with 15 bases in the middle. The CDR3 sequence is 15 residues long. Germline V gives CDR1 SGDLS, CDR2 YYNGEE. Combining the CDR3 with reference TRBV9 and TRBJ1-3 gives the whole variable domain DSGVTQTPKHLITATGQRVTLRCSPRSGDLSVYWYQQSLDQGLQFLIQYYNGEERAKGNILERFSAQQFPDLHSELNLSSLELGDSALYFCASSVGLGQFDTIYFGEGSWLTVV.

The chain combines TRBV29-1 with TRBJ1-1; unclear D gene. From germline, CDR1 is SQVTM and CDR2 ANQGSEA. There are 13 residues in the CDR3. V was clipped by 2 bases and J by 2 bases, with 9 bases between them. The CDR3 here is CSVELTANTEAFF. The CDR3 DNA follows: TGCAGCGTTGAATTAACAGCAAACACTGAAGCTTTCTTT. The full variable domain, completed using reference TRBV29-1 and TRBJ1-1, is SAVISQKPSRDICQRGTSLTIQCQVDSQVTMMFWYRQQPGQSLTLIATANQGSEATYESGFVIDKFPISRPNLTFSTLTVSNMSPEDSSIYLCSVELTANTEAFFGQGTRLTVV.

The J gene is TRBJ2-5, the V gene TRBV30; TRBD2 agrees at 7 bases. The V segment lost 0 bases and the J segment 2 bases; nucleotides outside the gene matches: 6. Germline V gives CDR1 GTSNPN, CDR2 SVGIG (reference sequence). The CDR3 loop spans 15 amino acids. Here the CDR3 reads CAWSVSQGLQETQYF. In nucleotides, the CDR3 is TGTGCCTGGAGTGTTTCCCAGGGACTACAAGAGACCCAGTACTTC.

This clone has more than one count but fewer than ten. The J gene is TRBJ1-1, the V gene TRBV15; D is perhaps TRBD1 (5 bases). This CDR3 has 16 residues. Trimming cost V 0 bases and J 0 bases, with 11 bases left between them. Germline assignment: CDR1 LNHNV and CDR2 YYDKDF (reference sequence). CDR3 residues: CATSREMGGLNTEAFF. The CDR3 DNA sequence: TGTGCCACCAGCAGAGAGATGGGGGGTCTGAACACTGAAGCTTTCTTT.

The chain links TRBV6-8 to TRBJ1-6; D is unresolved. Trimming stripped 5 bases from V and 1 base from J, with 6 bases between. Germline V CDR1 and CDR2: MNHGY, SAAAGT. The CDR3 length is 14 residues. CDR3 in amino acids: CASSAGSYNSPLHF. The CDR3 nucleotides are TGTGCCAGCAGTGCTGGGTCCTATAATTCACCCCTCCACTTT.

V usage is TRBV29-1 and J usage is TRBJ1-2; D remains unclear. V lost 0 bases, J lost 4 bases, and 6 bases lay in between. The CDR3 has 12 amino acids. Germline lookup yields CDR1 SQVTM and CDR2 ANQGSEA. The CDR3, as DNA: TGCAGCGTTGAAGATTTGTCCTATGGCTACACCTTC. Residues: CSVEDLSYGYTF.

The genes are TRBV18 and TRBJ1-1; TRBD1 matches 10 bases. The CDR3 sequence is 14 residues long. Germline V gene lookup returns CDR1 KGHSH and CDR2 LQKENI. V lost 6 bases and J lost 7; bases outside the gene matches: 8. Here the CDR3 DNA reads TGTGCCAGCTCCGTTCTCGGGACAGGGGATGAAGCTTTCTTT. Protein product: CASSVLGTGDEAFF. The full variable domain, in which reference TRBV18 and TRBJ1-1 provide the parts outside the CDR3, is NAGVMQNPRHLVRRRGQEARLRCSPMKGHSHVYWYRQLPEEGLKFMVYLQKENIIDESGMPKERFSAEFPKEGPSILRIQQVVRGDSAAYFCASSVLGTGDEAFFGQGTRLTVV.